The 3 T cell receptor beta chains below come from one sample, sequenced in a study of OX40 agonist ivuxolimab in advanced cancers. TCRdb's copy holds only in-frame clones and misses some; the assay was immunoSEQ multiplex PCR. The repertoire holds 50,000 to 65,000 clones, approximately 86% seen once, with roughly 3% in the top ten. Sample: CD4+ or CD8+ T cells sorted from blood, taken in a trial of the OX40 agonist ivuxolimab. Receptor source: an adult with an advanced solid tumor such as melanoma, head and neck, liver or kidney cancer.

This clone was recorded once. The J gene is TRBJ1-5, the V gene TRBV11-2; D is uncertain. V lost 3 bases, J lost 1 base, and 7 bases lay in between. The CDR3 totals 14 residues. Germline assignment: CDR1 SGHAT and CDR2 FQNNGV. In nucleotides, the CDR3 is TGTGCCAGCAGCTTCCCCGGGAGCAATCAGCCCCAGCATTTT. Encoded protein: CASSFPGSNQPQHF.

The chain carries TRBV28 and TRBJ1-2; D is ambiguous. Trimming cost V 2 bases and J 3 bases, with 10 bases left between them. Germline CDR1 MDHEN, CDR2 SYDVKM. This CDR3 spans 14 amino acids. CDR3 residues: CASSLARADYGYTF. CDR3 DNA: TGTGCCAGCAGTTTAGCTAGAGCCGACTATGGCTACACCTTC.

The chain is built from TRBV19 and TRBJ2-2; 7 bases match TRBD1. V lost 0 bases, J lost 4 bases, and 8 bases stayed unmatched. Germline V CDR1 and CDR2: LNHDA, SQIVND (reference sequence). This CDR3 is 17 amino acids long. The CDR3 DNA follows: TGTGCCAGTAGTATAGACCAGAGGGGGCAGGGCACCGGGGAGCTGTTTTTT. This codes for CASSIDQRGQGTGELFF.